This TCR beta chain was captured by sequencing in a study of vaccination effects on CD4 cells after COVID-19. Study conclusions and caveats: Healthy vaccinees had only 1 of 255 vaccine-induced clones cross-react with common cold coronaviruses.

Sequencing followed a ViraFEST assay step that expanded antigen-specific CD4+ T cells with viral peptide pools. Having been cultured for around ten days, the cells underwent CD4+ T cell isolation. Two doses of either BNT162b2 or mRNA-1273 were given to each participant. On this clone: Its antigen is not known.

Only in-frame clones appear in the TCRdb table, and some are missing; sequencing was by immunoSEQ multiplex PCR. Altogether approximately 70,000 clones are present, 75% to 85% being singletons, with the ten largest covering about 1.2%. Germline values: CDR1 GTSNPN, CDR2 SVGIG (reference sequence). V lost 1 base and J 0 bases, leaving 19 bases between the germline ends. The CDR3 covers 18 residues. The sequencing here drew on CD4+ T cells from PBMCs cultured with HCoV-229E spike peptides, taken after COVID-19 vaccination. The chain links TRBV30 to TRBJ1-5, with D possibly TRBD1 on 6 matching bases. This TCR was sampled from a human donor who received a COVID-19 vaccine. Here the CDR3 reads CAWSDRDIQGNSNQPQHF. The CDR3 nucleotides read TGTGCCTGGAGTGATCGGGACATTCAAGGGAATAGCAATCAGCCCCAGCATTTT.